This entry features one TCR beta chain sequence. Per germline, CDR1 LNHNV and CDR2 YYDKDF (reference sequence). The germline V and J ends were trimmed by 1 base and 0 bases, with 9 bases remaining between them. The CDR3 runs 16 residues. Checkpoint therapy with ipilimumab 1 mg/kg began 14 to 28 days after transplant. The entry originates in a study of ipilimumab plus nivolumab after autologous stem cell transplantation. The assay was immunoSEQ multiplex PCR, and TCRdb's table has in-frame clones only and misses some. The repertoire holds about 16,000 clones, with 70% to 90% as singletons. The starting material was PBMCs, obtained in a trial of ipilimumab plus nivolumab as post-transplant consolidation. This receptor was identified in a male donor with diffuse large B-cell lymphoma. The gene calls are TRBV15 and TRBJ2-2; a possible D gene is TRBD1 (5 bases). The CDR3 loop reads CATSRGQGPNTGELFF. Written as DNA, the CDR3 is TGTGCCACCAGCAGAGGCCAGGGCCCGAACACCGGGGAGCTGTTTTTT.